The 15 T cell receptor beta chains in this list originate from one sample, sequenced in a study of beta chain features in type 1 diabetes. Study conclusions and caveats: Significant though moderate, a shortening of TCRB CDR3s appeared in all four CD4+ subsets of Type 1 diabetes patients.

Since all of the isolated RNA was reverse transcribed, expressed TCRB transcripts were what got sequenced. The assay was immunoSEQ multiplex PCR, and TCRdb's table has in-frame clones only and misses some. Of about 300,000 clones detected, approximately 12% appear once; the ten largest clones hold about 0.015%. No antigen is known for these receptors. Sequencing was carried out using naive CD4+ T cells from blood. The receptors were sampled from a woman aged 18-30 years with type 1 diabetes.

This rearrangement joins TRBV10-1 to TRBJ2-5, with 8 bases lining up with TRBD1. This CDR3 comprises 16 residues. Germline V gives CDR1 WNHNN, CDR2 SYGVQD (reference sequence). V was clipped by 6 bases and J by 1 base; unmatched bases: 10. The CDR3 DNA reads TGCGCCAGCAGCGGCGGACAGGGCGGAGGCCAAGAGACCCAGTACTTC. Translated: CASSGGQGGGQETQYF.

V gene TRBV10-1 combines with J gene TRBJ2-5, with 12 nucleotides matching TRBD2. Germline CDR1 and CDR2: WNHNN and SYGVQD (reference sequence). The CDR3 sequence is 16 residues long. V lost 2 bases, J lost 2 bases, and 3 bases stayed unmatched. CDR3 protein: CASSEGGLAGQETQYF. CDR3 nucleotides: TGCGCCAGCAGTGAGGGCGGACTAGCGGGACAAGAGACCCAGTACTTC.

There are a few counts of this clone. The chain has TRBV6-5 and TRBJ1-4; TRBD1 aligns across 8 bases. The V and J ends lost 6 bases and 8 bases, in that order; junction bases with no gene match: 11. Germline V CDR1 and CDR2: MNHEY, SVGAGI. The CDR3 length is 15 residues. The DNA for the CDR3 is TGTGCCAGCAGCTCCCCAGGGGGCGTAGGGGAAAAACTGTTTTTT. Its translation: CASSSPGGVGEKLFF.

This clone was counted between two and nine times. The chain uses TRBV27 and TRBJ2-2; D gene uncertain. This CDR3 is built from 15 residues. V was pared by 3 bases and J by 6 bases, with 14 bases between. Per the germline V gene, CDR1 is MNHEY and CDR2 is SMNVEV (reference sequence). CDR3 DNA: TGTGCCAGCAGTTTGATTTATATAGGAGCCGGGGAGCTGTTTTTT. Translating gives CASSLIYIGAGELFF.

The V and J genes are TRBV19 and TRBJ2-7; 11 positions match TRBD2. The V segment lost 6 bases and the J segment 9 bases; nucleotides outside the gene matches: 19. From germline, CDR1 is LNHDA and CDR2 SQIVND (reference sequence). The CDR3 is 17 residues long. The CDR3 loop reads CASSLNGPGTSGWAQYF. Written as DNA, the CDR3 is TGTGCCAGTAGCCTCAACGGCCCCGGGACTAGCGGCTGGGCGCAGTACTTC. The full variable domain, rest sourced from reference TRBV19 and TRBJ2-7, is DGGITQSPKYLFRKEGQNVTLSCEQNLNHDAMYWYRQDPGQGLRLIYYSQIVNDFQKGDIAEGYSVSREKKESFPLTVTSAQKNPTAFYLCASSLNGPGTSGWAQYFGPGTRLTVT.

The V and J genes are TRBV7-2 and TRBJ1-1, with TRBD1 identical over 9 bases. Germline CDR1 and CDR2: SGHTA and FQGNSA. This CDR3 contains 14 residues. Trimming took 4 bases from V and 9 from J; bases not matched to a gene: 9. CDR3 loop: CASSSPGTGWKAFF. The CDR3 nucleotides read TGTGCCAGCAGCTCACCCGGGACAGGGTGGAAAGCTTTCTTT.

This clone came up a few times. The sample has other DNA sequences that encode this CDR3 too. The CDR3 DNA is TGTGCCTGGAGTGTACGAGACAATCAGCCCCAGCATTTT. Amino acids: CAWSVRDNQPQHF. The chain combines TRBV30 with TRBJ1-5, with unresolved D. Germline CDR1 is GTSNPN and CDR2 is SVGIG (reference sequence). The CDR3 loop spans 13 amino acids. Trimming took 0 bases from V and 3 from J, leaving 6 bases between them.

The CDR3 reads CASSLGGQGARTEAFF. DNA for the CDR3: TGTGCCAGCAGCTTAGGGGGACAGGGGGCGCGTACTGAAGCTTTCTTT. This chain joins TRBV7-9 and TRBJ1-1, with 12 bases matching TRBD1. Per the germline V gene, CDR1 is SEHNR and CDR2 is FQNEAQ (reference sequence). CDR3 size: 16 residues. The junction had 5 bases not matched to a gene; V was cut back by 1 base and J by 5 bases.

The chain is built from TRBV19 and TRBJ2-5; TRBD1 matches 10 bases. Germline lookup yields CDR1 LNHDA and CDR2 SQIVND (reference sequence). V lost 5 bases, J lost 5 bases, and 8 bases stayed unmatched. The CDR3 is 15 residues long. The CDR3 coding sequence is TGTGCCAGTAGTTCCCGACAGGGGGCTTTGGAGACCCAGTACTTC. Translated, it gives CASSSRQGALETQYF.

This clone was counted only a few times. The J gene is TRBJ2-5, the V gene TRBV5-1; a weak D match, TRBD2 (7 bases). This CDR3 is 16 amino acids long. Trimming took 2 bases from V and 4 from J, leaving 18 bases between them. The germline V gene encodes CDR1 SGHRS and CDR2 YFSETQ. The CDR3, as DNA: TGCGCCAGCAGCTTCGGGAGGACAGTCGCGGGAGAGACCCAGTACTTC. It yields the protein CASSFGRTVAGETQYF.

V and J are TRBV5-1 and TRBJ2-3; 9 nucleotides match TRBD2. V lost 4 bases and J lost 3; bases outside the gene matches: 9. The CDR3 is 16 amino acids. Germline loops: CDR1 SGHRS, CDR2 YFSETQ. This CDR3 is CASSSLAGAGTDTQYF. CDR3 sequence (DNA): TGCGCCAGCAGCAGTTTAGCGGGAGCGGGTACAGATACGCAGTATTTT.

In its sample, this clone was seen a few times. V usage is TRBV28 and J usage is TRBJ2-3; 7 positions agree with TRBD2. The CDR3 consists of 14 residues. Looked up from germline, CDR1 is MDHEN and CDR2 is SYDVKM. The V segment lost 7 bases and the J segment 2 bases; nucleotides outside the gene matches: 6. In DNA form, the CDR3 reads TGTGCCAGCATGTCAGCGGGATCCACAGATACGCAGTATTTT. Its protein product is CASMSAGSTDTQYF.

V usage is TRBV15 and J usage is TRBJ2-4, with 15 bases fitting TRBD2. Per germline, CDR1 LNHNV and CDR2 YYDKDF (reference sequence). Losses at the gene ends were 1 base for V and 0 bases for J; bases not matched to a gene: 10. This CDR3 region has 21 residues. CDR3 sequence reads: CATSRGPIGLAGGLAKNIQYF. DNA for the CDR3: TGTGCCACCAGCAGAGGTCCTATAGGACTAGCGGGAGGGCTAGCCAAAAACATTCAGTACTTC.

J is TRBJ2-1 and V is TRBV5-5, with a tentative D call TRBD1 (6 bases). Germline CDR1 SGHKS, CDR2 YYEKEE (reference sequence). The V and J ends lost 1 base and 0 bases respectively, with 11 bases between them. CDR3 size: 16 residues. The CDR3 DNA is TGTGCCAGCAGCTTGAGAGAGGGGGTCTCCTACAATGAGCAGTTCTTC. Its translation is CASSLREGVSYNEQFF.

This clone has more than one count but fewer than ten. J is TRBJ2-3 and V is TRBV5-1, with 8 positions matching TRBD1. Looked up from germline, CDR1 is SGHRS and CDR2 is YFSETQ. The ends lost 4 bases at V and 8 bases at J; junction bases unmatched: 9. CDR3 size: 14 residues. The DNA of the CDR3 is TGCGCCAGCAGCCAGGGGACAGGTGGAGGTACGCAGTATTTT. This encodes CASSQGTGGGTQYF.